These 27 T cell receptor beta chains were all obtained from the same sample, sequenced in a study of T cells after yellow fever vaccination (dated by TCRdb to about 2019). The library was obtained by 5' RACE. For sequencing, an Illumina HiSeq 2500 was employed. The raw public reads went through TCRdb reprocessing: fastp at Q25, MiXCR clone calling, in-frame beta chains kept. Under each unique CDR3 protein, matching rows form one entry showing the most common genes and DNA. The sample includes tens of thousands of distinct CDR3 sequences, with about 7.7% observed a single time. The ten largest account for roughly 30% of the sample. Reading the label with the study, this specimen's treatment or condition is: live attenuated yellow fever vaccine strain. The sequences come from CD8+ T cells sorted from PBMCs, collected more than 8 days after the first yellow fever vaccination. The receptor source for this set is a man between 18 and 29 years old who received the YFV17D yellow fever vaccine.

This clonotype was seen many times. This chain connects TRBV3-1 to TRBJ2-5; D is unresolved. This CDR3 has 14 amino acids. Germline V gives CDR1 LGHDT, CDR2 YNNKEL (reference sequence). Trimming stripped 6 bases from V and 0 bases from J, with 11 bases between. CDR3 coding DNA: TGTGCCAGCAGTTCGTGGACGGACCAAGAGACCCAGTACTTC. Translated, it gives CASSSWTDQETQYF.

The chain recombines TRBV7-9 with TRBJ2-1; TRBD2 matches at 11 bases. After removal of 4 bases from V and 9 bases from J, the junction contained 5 bases not matched to a gene. This CDR3 is 14 amino acids long. Germline V gene data show CDR1 as SEHNR and CDR2 as FQNEAQ (reference sequence). The CDR3, as DNA: TGTGCCAGCAGCTCTAGCGGGGGGTTTGGTGAGCAGTTCTTC. Translated, it gives CASSSSGGFGEQFF.

Ten or more counts support this clonotype. This chain connects TRBV5-1 to TRBJ2-7, with TRBD1 matching 9 bases. The CDR3 is 14 residues long. Germline lookup yields CDR1 SGHRS and CDR2 YFSETQ. J gave up 3 bases and V 4 bases, and 5 bases lay outside the gene matches. The chain's CDR3 is CASSHGTGNYEQYF. As DNA, the CDR3 is TGCGCCAGCAGCCACGGGACAGGGAACTACGAGCAGTACTTC.

The table lists this clonotype with many counts. This chain connects TRBV12-3 or TRBV12-4 to TRBJ2-3, with a tentative D call TRBD2 (5 bases). The CDR3 contains 14 residues. V lost 0 bases, J lost 12 bases, and 16 bases lay in between. The CDR3 DNA sequence: TGTGCCAGCAGTTTAGCGGTTGGCGGGCAGTTACAGTATTTT. Residues: CASSLAVGGQLQYF.

This clonotype was observed many times. This chain connects TRBV7-3 to TRBJ2-3; 9 bases agree with TRBD1. Trimming removed 8 bases from V and 4 bases from J; junction bases left unmatched: 10. The CDR3 is 15 amino acids. CDR1 is SGHTA and CDR2 is FQGTGA in the germline V gene. The CDR3 loop is CASAQTGGLADTQYF. CDR3 sequence (DNA): TGTGCCAGCGCTCAGACAGGGGGACTTGCAGATACGCAGTATTTT.

In this sample, this clonotype turned up many times. The V gene is TRBV28, the J gene TRBJ1-2, with D perhaps matching TRBD1 (6 bases). There are 16 residues in the CDR3. Germline V gene sequence: CDR1 MDHEN, CDR2 SYDVKM. V was pared by 4 bases and J by 0 bases, with 15 bases between. The CDR3 loop is CASSSIRGAANYGYTF. Here the CDR3 DNA reads TGTGCCAGCAGTTCCATAAGGGGGGCAGCTAACTATGGCTACACCTTC.

This clonotype has a count of ten or more. This chain links TRBV9 with TRBJ2-5; D might be TRBD1 (6 bases). CDR1 SGDLS and CDR2 YYNGEE come from the germline V gene. Trimming pared 5 bases from V and 1 base from J, leaving 9 bases between. CDR3 length: 13 residues. The CDR3 DNA reads as TGTGCCAGCAGTGGACAGTCCCAAGAGACCCAGTACTTC. Its protein product is CASSGQSQETQYF.

This clonotype has ten or more counts. The chain links TRBV19 to TRBJ2-5; D remains ambiguous. The CDR3 extends over 12 amino acids. The germline CDR1 and CDR2 sequences are LNHDA and SQIVND (reference sequence). Trimming cost V 1 base and J 2 bases, with 2 bases left between them. CDR3 coding DNA: TGTGCCAGTAGTATAGGTCAAGAGACCCAGTACTTC. This sequence encodes CASSIGQETQYF.

This clonotype was seen ten or more times. This chain uses TRBV4-3 with TRBJ1-1; D remains unclear. CDR1 is LGHNA, CDR2 YSLEER, per germline. The CDR3 extends over 13 amino acids. Deletions cut 6 bases from V and 2 bases from J, with 10 bases between. Written as DNA, the CDR3 is TGCGCCAGCAGATCGGGCCCTAACACTGAAGCTTTCTTT. Its translation is CASRSGPNTEAFF.

The rearrangement uses TRBV5-1 and TRBJ1-4; D gene unclear. The V gene's germline CDR1 is SGHRS and CDR2 YFSETQ. The V end was cut by 0 bases, the J end by 8 bases, with 8 bases between. The CDR3 totals 13 residues. The chain's CDR3 is CASSLDPGEKLFF. CDR3 nucleotides: TGCGCCAGCAGCTTGGATCCGGGGGAAAAACTGTTTTTT.

This clonotype was observed at least ten times. The chain couples TRBV6-1 to TRBJ2-3; 9 bases are shared with TRBD1. The germline gives CDR1 MNHNS, CDR2 SASEGT. The CDR3 spans 15 residues. V shed 4 bases, J shed 2 bases, and the junction held 4 bases outside the gene matches. The CDR3, as DNA: TGTGCCAGCAGTGGACAGGGGGGCCCCACAGATACGCAGTATTTT. This codes for CASSGQGGPTDTQYF.

This clonotype was detected a few times. The chain has TRBV4-2 and TRBJ2-7; 10 nucleotides line up with TRBD1. V was pared by 3 bases and J by 2 bases, with 7 bases of the junction left unmatched. There are 16 residues in the CDR3. Germline CDR1 LGHNA, CDR2 YNFKEQ. The CDR3, as DNA: TGTGCCAGCAGCCATTCCGGGACAGGGGTCGCCTACGAGCAGTACTTC. Translation: CASSHSGTGVAYEQYF.

The sample holds many counts of this clonotype. The gene calls are TRBV29-1 and TRBJ2-1, with TRBD1 matching 11 bases. This CDR3 is built from 14 residues. From germline, CDR1 is SQVTM and CDR2 ANQGSEA. With V trimmed by 6 bases and J by 5 bases, 6 bases remained unmatched. Here the CDR3 reads CSVPDRGPDNEQFF. CDR3 DNA: TGCAGCGTACCGGACAGGGGGCCCGACAATGAGCAGTTCTTC.

This clonotype was counted at least ten times. The V gene is TRBV12-3 or TRBV12-4, the J gene TRBJ2-7; TRBD1 agrees at 7 bases. The trim removed 6 bases at V and 0 bases at J, leaving 5 bases unmatched. The CDR3 is 14 residues long. For the CDR3, the DNA is TGTGCCAGCAGCCGGGACAGTTCCTCCTACGAGCAGTACTTC. Protein product: CASSRDSSSYEQYF.

This clonotype occurred a few times. V is TRBV4-3 and J is TRBJ2-7; the D gene is possibly TRBD2 (6 bases). Trimming took 1 base from V and 3 from J, leaving 13 bases between them. The CDR3 has 15 residues. The germline CDR1 and CDR2 sequences are LGHNA and YSLEER. In DNA, the CDR3 is TGCGCCAGCAGCCAAGGAAGTACGGGGGACTACGAGCAGTACTTC. It encodes CASSQGSTGDYEQYF.

This clonotype was seen ten or more times. This chain links TRBV7-9 with TRBJ2-1; 7 nucleotides line up with TRBD1. Germline lookup yields CDR1 SEHNR and CDR2 FQNEAQ (reference sequence). The V segment lost 7 bases and the J segment 0 bases; nucleotides outside the gene matches: 6. The CDR3 is 15 residues long. The CDR3, as DNA: TGTGCCAGCAACTCGGGACAGTCCTCCTACAATGAGCAGTTCTTC. Protein: CASNSGQSSYNEQFF.

The chain recombines TRBV11-2 with TRBJ2-1; no definite D call. CDR3 length equals 20 residues. CDR1 is SGHAT, CDR2 FQNNGV, per germline. V lost 5 bases and J lost 0, with 26 bases in between. The CDR3 DNA reads TGTGCCAGCAGCGGAGTGGCTGCGGAACCCAGATTGAGCTCCTACAATGAGCAGTTCTTC. The encoded protein is CASSGVAAEPRLSSYNEQFF. The full variable domain, rest sourced from reference TRBV11-2 and TRBJ2-1, is EAGVAQSPRYKIIEKRQSVAFWCNPISGHATLYWYQQILGQGPKLLIQFQNNGVVDDSQLPKDRFSAERLKGVDSTLKIQPAKLEDSAVYLCASSGVAAEPRLSSYNEQFFGPGTRLTVL.

There are many counts of this clonotype. The rearrangement joins TRBV7-9 to TRBJ2-5, with 10 nucleotides matching TRBD2. This CDR3 is built from 14 residues. Germline V gene sequence: CDR1 SEHNR, CDR2 FQNEAQ (reference sequence). Losses at the gene ends were 4 bases for V and 5 bases for J; bases not matched to a gene: 4. The CDR3 bases are TGTGCCAGCAGCTCCCTAGCGGGGGTGGAGACCCAGTACTTC. This encodes CASSSLAGVETQYF.

This clonotype was seen many times. The CDR3, as DNA: TGTGCCAGCAGTTTTTTTTTGCGGAGCGGGGAGGGGGATACGCAGTATTTT. This encodes CASSFFLRSGEGDTQYF. The V and J genes are TRBV5-4 and TRBJ2-3; 7 nucleotides align to TRBD2. V trimming: 5 bases; J trimming: 6 bases; junction bases outside the gene matches: 18. This CDR3 region has 17 residues. Germline V CDR1 and CDR2: SGHNT, YYREEE (reference sequence).

This clonotype was found many times. The chain couples TRBV6-5 to TRBJ1-1, with D unresolved. V was shortened by 0 bases and J by 0 bases, with 8 bases between the two germline ends. There are 15 residues in the CDR3. Germline loops: CDR1 MNHEY, CDR2 SVGAGI. CDR3: CASSYSGRLNTEAFF. CDR3 coding DNA: TGTGCCAGCAGTTACTCAGGACGACTGAACACTGAAGCTTTCTTT.

This clonotype was seen many times. The V gene is TRBV7-3, the J gene TRBJ2-3; D is uncertain. This CDR3 has 16 amino acids. The V end was cut by 2 bases, the J end by 1 base, with 13 bases between. Germline V gene sequence: CDR1 SGHTA, CDR2 FQGTGA. The DNA of the CDR3 is TGTGCCAGCAGCTTACCGGACGCGGCGGGCACAGATACGCAGTATTTT. This sequence encodes CASSLPDAAGTDTQYF.

This clonotype was counted ten times or more. The rearrangement uses TRBV30 and TRBJ2-1; D is ambiguous. Germline CDR1 GTSNPN, CDR2 SVGIG (reference sequence). This CDR3 region has 15 residues. Trimming left V 0 bases short and J 0 bases short, with 9 bases between. In nucleotides, the CDR3 is TGTGCCTGGAGTGTGGGTACGAGCTCCTACAATGAGCAGTTCTTC. Its translation: CAWSVGTSSYNEQFF.

This clonotype was seen many times. The chain combines TRBV12-3 or TRBV12-4 with TRBJ2-5; D not resolved. V was cut by 3 bases and J by 1 base, with 9 bases left in between. There are 14 residues in the CDR3. The CDR3, as DNA: TGTGCCAGCAGTTTTGGCCATTCCCAAGAGACCCAGTACTTC. This translates into CASSFGHSQETQYF.

This clonotype has a count of ten or more. CDR3 coding DNA: TGTGCCAGCAGCTCAAAAGGGTGGAATGAGCAGTTCTTC. Amino acid sequence: CASSSKGWNEQFF. The chain has TRBV7-8 and TRBJ2-1; D is uncertain. Germline CDR1 SGHVS, CDR2 FQNEAQ. This CDR3 has 13 amino acids. Trimming removed 4 bases at V and 7 bases at J, with 11 bases between.

Worth noting for this clonotype: This may be a read error: a much more frequent sequence differs by one nucleotide. The rearrangement joins TRBV7-8 to TRBJ2-3; D gene uncertain. This CDR3 region has 15 residues. The V gene's germline CDR1 is SGHVS and CDR2 FQNEAQ. Deletions cut 5 bases from V and 3 bases from J, with 15 bases between. CDR3 protein: CASSNSHLVTDTQYF. CDR3 DNA sequence: TGTGCCAGCAGCAATTCTCACCTGGTAACAGATACGCAGTATTTT.

This clonotype was detected many times. Written as DNA, the CDR3 is TGTGCCAGCAGTTCCCGGGACAGGGGGACCACCGGGGAGCTGTTTTTT. Protein sequence: CASSSRDRGTTGELFF. The J gene is TRBJ2-2, the V gene TRBV12-3 or TRBV12-4, with TRBD1 matching over 11 bases. V was pared by 4 bases and J by 4 bases, with 5 bases of the junction left unmatched. This CDR3 comprises 16 residues.

Remarks on this clonotype: A much more abundant neighbour one base away suggests this may be a read error. In nucleotides, the CDR3 is TGTGCCAGCAGCTTACAGGGTTTCTACAATGAGCAGTTCTTC. Its protein product is CASSLQGFYNEQFF. This rearrangement joins TRBV11-2 to TRBJ2-1, with TRBD1 as a possible D gene (5 bases). In germline, CDR1 is SGHAT, CDR2 FQNNGV. The CDR3 runs to 14 residues. Deletions cut 2 bases from V and 3 bases from J, with 8 bases between. The full variable domain, rest sourced from reference TRBV11-2 and TRBJ2-1, is EAGVAQSPRYKIIEKRQSVAFWCNPISGHATLYWYQQILGQGPKLLIQFQNNGVVDDSQLPKDRFSAERLKGVDSTLKIQPAKLEDSAVYLCASSLQGFYNEQFFGPGTRLTVL.